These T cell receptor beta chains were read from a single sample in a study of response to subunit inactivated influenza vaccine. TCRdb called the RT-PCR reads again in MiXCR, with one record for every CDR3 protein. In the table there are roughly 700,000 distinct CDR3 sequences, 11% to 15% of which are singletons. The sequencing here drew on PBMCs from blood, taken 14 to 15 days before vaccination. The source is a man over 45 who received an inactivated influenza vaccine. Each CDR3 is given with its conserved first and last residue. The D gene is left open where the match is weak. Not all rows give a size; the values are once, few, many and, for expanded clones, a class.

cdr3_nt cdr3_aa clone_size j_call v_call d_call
TGTGCCAGCAGCTTAGAGCGGGGGCCCTACAATGAGCAGTTCTTC CASSLERGPYNEQFF many TRBJ2-1 TRBV11-2 NA
TGCGCCAGCAGCCAAGAGGGGCAGGGGGGGTACTACAATGAGCAGTTCTTC CASSQEGQGGYYNEQFF few TRBJ2-1 TRBV4-3 NA
TGTGCCAGCAGTTCGGGACATCGTTTTGACGAGCAGTACTTC CASSSGHRFDEQYF few TRBJ2-7 TRBV28 NA
TGTGCCAGCAGTTGGGACGGTTTTCTAGCTGAGTACGAGCAGTACTTC CASSWDGFLAEYEQYF few TRBJ2-7 TRBV27 NA
TGCGCCAGCAGCGGAACAGGGGGCCTTAACTATGGCTACACCTTC CASSGTGGLNYGYTF NA TRBJ1-2 TRBV5-1 TRBD1
TGTGCCTGGAGTCTTCCAGGGGGGAACGAGCAGTACTTC CAWSLPGGNEQYF NA TRBJ2-7 TRBV30 NA
TGCAGTGCTACCCGCCAGGGGGAGTCCTACGAGCAGTACTTC CSATRQGESYEQYF NA TRBJ2-7 TRBV20-1 TRBD1
TGTGCCAGCTCACCGACCCCCGGGCTAGCCAAAAACATTCAGTACTTC CASSPTPGLAKNIQYF few TRBJ2-4 TRBV18 NA
TGTGCCAGCAGTCATACAGGGGTTGAGTCGGAGACCCAGTACTTC CASSHTGVESETQYF NA TRBJ2-5 TRBV6-2/TRBV6-3 TRBD1
TGCGCCAGCAGCCAAGTAACCGAGGATACGCAGTATTTT CASSQVTEDTQYF NA TRBJ2-3 TRBV4-3 NA
TGCAGCGTTCGACAGGGGGGCACCGGGGAGCTGTTTTTT CSVRQGGTGELFF many TRBJ2-2 TRBV29-1 TRBD1
TGCGCCAGCAGCCTCCAGGCCAGCGGGGGGACCCAAAACATTCAGTACTTC CASSLQASGGTQNIQYF few TRBJ2-4 TRBV4-1 TRBD2
TGTGCCAGTAGTATGAGGACAGCCGGGGACATTCAGTACTTC CASSMRTAGDIQYF few TRBJ2-4 TRBV19 NA
TGCAGTGCTAGGCTAGCGGGAGCGGGAGAGACCCAGTACTTC CSARLAGAGETQYF few TRBJ2-5 TRBV20-1 TRBD2
TGCAGCGTCTGGGACGGAGGTTACGAGCAGTACTTC CSVWDGGYEQYF many TRBJ2-7 TRBV29-1 NA
TGTGCCAGCAGCCCCGGCCTCGGGACTAGCGGGAGGACCGGGCAGTACTTC CASSPGLGTSGRTGQYF NA TRBJ2-7 TRBV14 TRBD2
TGCAGCGTCTCGGATCCAGGGCTACCCCTCCACTTT CSVSDPGLPLHF many TRBJ1-6 TRBV29-1 NA
TGTGCCAGCAGGCCCCGAGACGGCGAGCAGTACTTC CASRPRDGEQYF NA TRBJ2-7 TRBV6-5 NA
TGCGCCAGTGCCTTTGCGACAGGGGGCCAAGAGACCCAGTACTTC CASAFATGGQETQYF few TRBJ2-5 TRBV5-1 TRBD1
TGTGCCAGCACCCCCGAAGGGATCGACAGGGGTCACACCATATATTTT CASTPEGIDRGHTIYF many TRBJ1-3 TRBV4-2 TRBD1
TGTGCCAGCAGCGCTCTGGACGGCGCTTATAGCAATCAGCCCCAGCATTTT CASSALDGAYSNQPQHF few TRBJ1-5 TRBV6-1 NA
TGCAGTGCTAGAGATTGGGAGAGGAGCTACAATGAGCAGTTCTTC CSARDWERSYNEQFF NA TRBJ2-1 TRBV20-1 NA